These 19 T cell receptor beta chains originate from one sample sequenced in a study of control samples from healthy donors and cancer patients. The protocol was immunoSEQ multiplex PCR, while the TCRdb copy is restricted to in-frame clones and leaves out a portion. The sample carries fewer than 40,000 clones, approximately 93% recorded once. The sequenced material came from PBMCs. These receptor sequences come from a man between 40 and 49 years old with colorectal cancer.

The CDR3 reads CASSLEGQGRDTQYF. The CDR3 coding sequence is TGTGCCAGCAGTCTTGAGGGACAGGGGAGAGATACGCAGTATTTT. The chain recombines TRBV6-6 with TRBJ2-3, with 10 bases that match TRBD1. Germline V gene data show CDR1 as MNHNY and CDR2 as SVGAGI (reference sequence). The CDR3 is made up of 15 amino acids. The trim removed 5 bases at V and 5 bases at J, leaving 7 bases unmatched.

This chain joins TRBV7-3 and TRBJ2-1; 8 nucleotides match TRBD2. Germline-derived CDR1 and CDR2 are SGHTA and FQGTGA. This CDR3 comprises 16 residues. The V and J ends lost 2 bases and 8 bases, in that order; junction bases with no gene match: 11. CDR3 bases: TGTGCCAGCAGCTTAGTCGGCGGGGGGACCCCCCATGAGCAGTTCTTC. It translates to CASSLVGGGTPHEQFF. The full variable domain, with the rest looked up from reference TRBV7-3 and TRBJ2-1, is GAGVSQTPSNKVTEKGKYVELRCDPISGHTALYWYRQSLGQGPEFLIYFQGTGAADDSGLPNDRFFAVRPEGSVSTLKIQRTERGDSAVYLCASSLVGGGTPHEQFFGPGTRLTVL.

This rearrangement joins TRBV9 to TRBJ2-7; D is ambiguous. Trimming took off 4 bases at V and 2 bases at J, with 13 bases between the two ends. Germline CDR1 reads SGDLS; CDR2 reads YYNGEE. The CDR3 length is 14 residues. The CDR3 DNA reads as TGTGCCAGCAGCCCTTCGGGTAGCACCTACGAGCAGTACTTC. This translates into CASSPSGSTYEQYF.

CDR3 sequence (DNA): TGCAGCGTTGAAGATCGTTATTCTAGCACAGATACGCAGTATTTT. Protein sequence: CSVEDRYSSTDTQYF. The chain links TRBV29-1 to TRBJ2-3; D gene ambiguous. The CDR3 contains 15 residues. V lost 0 bases and J 0 bases, leaving 10 bases between the germline ends. CDR1 and CDR2 (germline): SQVTM, ANQGSEA.

The chain carries TRBV7-9 and TRBJ2-7; no clear D. From germline, CDR1 is SEHNR and CDR2 FQNEAQ (reference sequence). CDR3 length: 13 amino acids. V gave up 1 base and J gave up 0 bases, with 4 bases separating them. CDR3 nucleotides: TGTGCCAGCAGCTTAGAGAACTCCTACGAGCAGTACTTC. Translating it yields CASSLENSYEQYF.

This clone occurred a few times. The chain employs TRBV12-3 or TRBV12-4 and TRBJ1-4; a weak D match, TRBD1 (6 bases). This CDR3 is 13 amino acids long. Trimming removed 6 bases from V and 4 bases from J, with 9 bases in between. CDR3 sequence: CASRGGDNEKLFF. The CDR3 DNA reads TGTGCCAGCAGAGGGGGGGATAATGAAAAACTGTTTTTT.

V gene TRBV6-6 combines with J gene TRBJ1-5; 7 positions agree with TRBD1. Germline V CDR1 and CDR2: MNHNY, SVGAGI (reference sequence). CDR3 length: 15 amino acids. V gave up 2 bases and J gave up 1 base; unmatched junction bases: 2. The CDR3 spells CASSYQGVSNQPQHF. CDR3 nucleotide sequence: TGTGCCAGCAGTTACCAGGGGGTCAGCAATCAGCCCCAGCATTTT.

J is TRBJ1-3 and V is TRBV18; D call uncertain. Trimming took 3 bases from V and 3 from J, leaving 15 bases between them. Per the germline V gene, CDR1 is KGHSH and CDR2 is LQKENI. This CDR3 is built from 16 residues. The chain's CDR3 is CASSPSPGSNGNTIYF. As DNA, the CDR3 is TGTGCCAGCTCACCTTCGCCAGGAAGCAATGGAAACACCATATATTTT. The full variable domain, rest sourced from reference TRBV18 and TRBJ1-3, is NAGVMQNPRHLVRRRGQEARLRCSPMKGHSHVYWYRQLPEEGLKFMVYLQKENIIDESGMPKERFSAEFPKEGPSILRIQQVVRGDSAAYFCASSPSPGSNGNTIYFGEGSWLTVV.

CDR3 in DNA: TGTGCCAGCAGTGAAGGAGGGACAGTCCGGTATGGCTACACCTTC. This encodes CASSEGGTVRYGYTF. The chain recombines TRBV6-1 with TRBJ1-2; 7 bases are a match to TRBD1. The germline V gene has CDR1 MNHNS and CDR2 SASEGT. The junction had 7 bases not matched to a gene; V was cut back by 1 base and J by 5 bases. The CDR3 is 15 amino acids.

The chain links TRBV9 to TRBJ2-2; 7 bases fit TRBD2. The CDR3 covers 15 residues. Trimming removed 4 bases from V and 4 bases from J; junction bases left unmatched: 7. The V gene's germline CDR1 is SGDLS and CDR2 YYNGEE. The CDR3 DNA reads as TGTGCCAGCAGCCTCGGACTAGTCCCCACCGGGGAGCTGTTTTTT. This gives the protein CASSLGLVPTGELFF.

This clone was observed once. V usage is TRBV27 and J usage is TRBJ1-2; unclear D gene. This CDR3 comprises 16 residues. Germline lookup yields CDR1 MNHEY and CDR2 SMNVEV (reference sequence). Trimming removed 0 bases from V and 4 bases from J, with 15 bases in between. The CDR3 DNA is TGTGCCAGCAGTTTATCGGTCGAGGGAGGTTCCTATGGCTACACCTTC. Its protein product is CASSLSVEGGSYGYTF.

The V and J genes are TRBV14 and TRBJ2-7; D is uncertain. From germline, CDR1 is SGHDN and CDR2 FVKESK. Trimming cost V 3 bases and J 2 bases, with 5 bases left between them. This CDR3 region has 12 residues. CDR3 sequence: CASSHSPYEQYF. The CDR3 DNA sequence: TGTGCCAGCAGCCATTCCCCCTACGAGCAGTACTTC.

The chain employs TRBV5-1 and TRBJ2-1; 11 positions agree with TRBD2. Germline CDR1 reads SGHRS; CDR2 reads YFSETQ. Germline trimming cut 8 bases from V and 7 bases from J; bases unmatched to any gene: 8. The CDR3 length is 14 residues. CDR3 sequence: CASSSGGAANEQFF. Here the CDR3 DNA reads TGCGCCAGTAGTAGCGGGGGGGCTGCAAATGAGCAGTTCTTC. The full variable domain, in which reference TRBV5-1 and TRBJ2-1 provide the parts outside the CDR3, is KAGVTQTPRYLIKTRGQQVTLSCSPISGHRSVSWYQQTPGQGLQFLFEYFSETQRNKGNFPGRFSGRQFSNSRSEMNVSTLELGDSALYLCASSSGGAANEQFFGPGTRLTVL.

V gene TRBV7-9 combines with J gene TRBJ2-4, with a weak D call TRBD1 (5 bases). V lost 5 bases, J lost 1 base, and 9 bases lay in between. There are 14 residues in the CDR3. CDR1 and CDR2 (germline): SEHNR, FQNEAQ (reference sequence). CDR3 coding DNA: TGTGCCAGCAGCCCCAGGGATGCCAAAAACATTCAGTACTTC. This translates into CASSPRDAKNIQYF.

The rearrangement uses TRBV6-6 and TRBJ1-2, with TRBD1 matching over 7 bases. The CDR3 covers 14 residues. Trimming removed 5 bases from V and 0 bases from J; junction bases left unmatched: 3. Germline CDR1 MNHNY, CDR2 SVGAGI (reference sequence). The CDR3 sequence: CASSDTGANYGYTF. CDR3 nucleotide sequence: TGTGCCAGCAGTGATACAGGGGCTAACTATGGCTACACCTTC.

This chain joins TRBV11-3 and TRBJ2-1; possibly TRBD1 for D (5 bases). The CDR3 has 17 residues. Germline V CDR1 and CDR2: SGHNT, YENEEA. V lost 4 bases to trimming and J lost 7 bases, with 23 bases between them. CDR3 protein: CASSSPGVRGARNEQFF. The DNA of the CDR3 is TGTGCCAGCAGCTCCCCCGGAGTTAGGGGTGCGAGGAATGAGCAGTTCTTC.

V and J are TRBV6-5 and TRBJ1-6, with unresolved D. Germline assignment: CDR1 MNHEY and CDR2 SVGAGI. This CDR3 comprises 15 residues. Trimming left V 7 bases short and J 5 bases short, with 15 bases between. DNA for the CDR3: TGTGCCAGCACCCCATCCGCCGGGCATAATTCACCCCTCCACTTT. This codes for CASTPSAGHNSPLHF.

This chain connects TRBV7-7 to TRBJ2-5; 10 positions match TRBD2. In germline, CDR1 is SSHAT, CDR2 FNYEAQ (reference sequence). V trimming: 3 bases; J trimming: 6 bases; junction bases outside the gene matches: 7. There are 15 residues in the CDR3. The CDR3 DNA sequence: TGTGCCAGCAGCTTTGATGCTAGCGGGGGCCAGACCCAGTACTTC. It translates to CASSFDASGGQTQYF.

This rearrangement joins TRBV3-1 (or the pseudogene TRBV3-2) to TRBJ1-1; no definite D call. V gave up 6 bases and J gave up 1 base, with 6 bases separating them. This CDR3 contains 12 residues. The germline CDR1 and CDR2 sequences are LGHDT and YNNKEL (reference sequence). The CDR3 spells CASSTRNTEAFF. The CDR3 DNA follows: TGTGCCAGCAGTACAAGGAACACTGAAGCTTTCTTT.